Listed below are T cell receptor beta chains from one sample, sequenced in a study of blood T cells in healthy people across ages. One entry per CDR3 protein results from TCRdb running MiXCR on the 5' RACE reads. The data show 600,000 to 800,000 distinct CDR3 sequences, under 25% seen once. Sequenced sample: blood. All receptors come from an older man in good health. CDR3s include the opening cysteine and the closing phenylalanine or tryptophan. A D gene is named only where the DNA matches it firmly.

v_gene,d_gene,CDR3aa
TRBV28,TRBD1,CASSHQGVGTDTQYF
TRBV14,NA,CASSQARGYHEQYF
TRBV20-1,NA,CSASGHSTGELFF
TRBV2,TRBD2,CASSDASGRGTYEQYF
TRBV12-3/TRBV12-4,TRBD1,CASSFGPQGDYGYTF
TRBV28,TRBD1,CASSPPRQGRWTEAFF
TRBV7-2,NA,CASSPDRSETQYF
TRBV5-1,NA,CASSLGARDYNEQFF
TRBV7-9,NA,CASSIRDGEAFF
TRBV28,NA,CASTGPQRPQHF
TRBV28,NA,CASSLSATYSYTF
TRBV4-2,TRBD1,CASSQDSGGGLESQTQYF
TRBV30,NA,CAWTLLAADTQYF
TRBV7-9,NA,CASSPRQTPHHEQFF
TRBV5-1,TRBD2,CASSAGLAGVVAETQYF
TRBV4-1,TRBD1,CASSQDRDRRPWDEQFF
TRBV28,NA,CASSPETYEQYF
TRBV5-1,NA,CASSHGRAEEDQYF
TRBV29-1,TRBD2,CSVVAGGYNEQFF
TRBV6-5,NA,CASSYSPSAGREQFF
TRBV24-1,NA,CATSEFGYGYTF
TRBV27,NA,CASSLSRDNSYEQYF
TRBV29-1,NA,CSVEDQGQNYGYTF
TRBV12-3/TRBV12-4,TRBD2,CASSFSASGSNEQLF
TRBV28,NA,CASGAGRNTGELFF
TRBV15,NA,CATSRVGQRTYNEQFF
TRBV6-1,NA,CASSSEQGPNTEAFF
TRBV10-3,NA,CAISDLGVDSQYF
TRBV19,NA,CASSTSGLNNEQFF
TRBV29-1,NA,CSVSDLLTDTQYF
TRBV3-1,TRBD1,CASSQFQGANYGYTF
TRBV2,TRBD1,CASTLRDRGRSPLHF
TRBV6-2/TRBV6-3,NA,CASSYPALSYEQYF
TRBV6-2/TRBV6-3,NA,CATVQGREQFF